The clone carrying this T cell receptor beta chain was detected a few times. Its target is not known. The data were taken from a study of cytomegalovirus exposure and HLA in healthy donors. Study observations and caveats: Later analysis showed most CMV-associated TCR beta chains appearing HLA-restricted. The classifier was said to identify cytomegalovirus status with high specificity and sensitivity.

Vbeta (60) and Jbeta (13) primers were used in the PCR. The table came from immunoSEQ multiplex PCR; TCRdb's copy has only in-frame clones and leaves some out. This sample has 60,000 to 85,000 clones, with about four fifths found just once. The V segment lost 1 base and the J segment 7 bases; nucleotides outside the gene matches: 3. CDR3 size: 13 residues. Germline V lookup: CDR1 GTSNPN, CDR2 SVGIG (reference sequence). This TCR derives from a male donor in good health and CMV-seropositive. The chain is built from TRBV30 and TRBJ1-1; TRBD1 aligns across 10 bases. Sequencing input: PBMCs. CDR3 sequence: CAWSAWDRGEAFF. CDR3 DNA sequence: TGTGCCTGGAGTGCCTGGGACAGGGGTGAAGCTTTCTTT. The whole variable domain, remainder taken from reference TRBV30 and TRBJ1-1, is SQTIHQWPATLVQPVGSPLSLECTVEGTSNPNLYWYRQAAGRGLQLLFYSVGIGQISSEVPQNLSASRPQDRQFILSSKKLLLSDSGFYLCAWSAWDRGEAFFGQGTRLTVV.